These 12 T cell receptor beta chains were all obtained from the same sample, sequenced in a study of T-cell memory formation after mild COVID-19. TCRdb fed the 5' RACE reads into MiXCR, producing one record per CDR3 protein. The sample includes 300,000 to 350,000 distinct CDR3 sequences, roughly 13% of them seen just once. Sequenced: PBMCs or a T cell subset sorted from them (not recorded which). All receptors derive from a man aged 18 to 29 who had mild COVID-19 (a few samples of this study predate the infection). Cell type and time point are not known.

This clonotype was observed a handful of times. The V and J genes are TRBV7-8 and TRBJ2-3; 14 bases map to TRBD2. The CDR3 runs 19 residues. Germline V lookup: CDR1 SGHVS, CDR2 FQNEAQ. V was pared by 5 bases and J by 2 bases, with 12 bases of the junction left unmatched. The CDR3 protein is CASSLPGRLAGGFTDTQYF. The CDR3 DNA sequence: TGTGCCAGCAGCCTCCCGGGTCGACTAGCGGGGGGGTTCACAGATACGCAGTATTTT.

The chain combines TRBV9 with TRBJ2-1; 8 nucleotides line up with TRBD2. There are 16 residues in the CDR3. Germline assignment: CDR1 SGDLS and CDR2 YYNGEE. V shed 1 base, J shed 0 bases, and the junction held 3 bases outside the gene matches. The CDR3 nucleotides read TGTGCCAGCAGCGTATCGGGACTAGGCTCCTACAATGAGCAGTTCTTC. Protein product: CASSVSGLGSYNEQFF. Full variable domain (missing parts from reference TRBV9 and TRBJ2-1): DSGVTQTPKHLITATGQRVTLRCSPRSGDLSVYWYQQSLDQGLQFLIQYYNGEERAKGNILERFSAQQFPDLHSELNLSSLELGDSALYFCASSVSGLGSYNEQFFGPGTRLTVL.

This clonotype was seen only a few times. V gene TRBV9 combines with J gene TRBJ2-7; weak D call: TRBD1 (6 bases). The germline gives CDR1 SGDLS, CDR2 YYNGEE. V was pared by 3 bases and J by 1 base, with 11 bases between. CDR3 length: 14 residues. The CDR3 is CASSARDISYEQYF. The CDR3 region has the DNA TGTGCCAGCAGCGCCCGGGACATATCCTACGAGCAGTACTTC.

This rearrangement joins TRBV29-1 to TRBJ2-5, with TRBD2 identical over 10 bases. CDR3 length: 12 residues. The junction had 2 bases not matched to a gene; V was cut back by 5 bases and J by 5 bases. Germline CDR1 and CDR2: SQVTM and ANQGSEA. CDR3 in DNA: TGCAGCGTTAGCGGGGGGGATGAGACCCAGTACTTC. It yields the protein CSVSGGDETQYF. The full variable domain, completed using reference TRBV29-1 and TRBJ2-5, is SAVISQKPSRDICQRGTSLTIQCQVDSQVTMMFWYRQQPGQSLTLIATANQGSEATYESGFVIDKFPISRPNLTFSTLTVSNMSPEDSSIYLCSVSGGDETQYFGPGTRLLVL.

The chain recombines TRBV4-1 with TRBJ2-3; D tentatively reads TRBD1 or TRBD2 (5 bases each). V lost 2 bases to trimming and J lost 3 bases, with 12 bases between them. The germline V gene encodes CDR1 MGHRA and CDR2 YSYEKL. The CDR3 extends over 15 amino acids. The CDR3 bases are TGCGCCAGCAGCCAAAGGCTGGGGGAGACAGATACGCAGTATTTT. Its translation: CASSQRLGETDTQYF.

The chain employs TRBV6-5 and TRBJ2-7; 7 bases line up with TRBD1. J lost 0 bases, V lost 6 bases, and 5 bases had no gene match. Germline V gives CDR1 MNHEY, CDR2 SVGAGI. This CDR3 is 14 amino acids long. The CDR3 nucleotides read TGTGCCAGCAGCTCTTCAGGGGGCTCCTACGAGCAGTACTTC. This encodes CASSSSGGSYEQYF.

This clonotype was counted between two and nine times. The V call is TRBV6-5, the J call TRBJ1-2; no firm D call. The V end lost 5 bases, the J end lost 0 bases, and 19 bases lay between the germline ends. The germline V gene has CDR1 MNHEY and CDR2 SVGAGI. This CDR3 is 17 amino acids long. The CDR3 spells CASSRQTILRTNYGYTF. CDR3 coding DNA: TGTGCCAGCAGTCGTCAGACCATTTTAAGAACTAACTATGGCTACACCTTC.

This clonotype appeared many times. V usage is TRBV4-1 and J usage is TRBJ1-1, with D possibly being TRBD1 (6 bases). The germline V and J ends were trimmed by 0 bases and 1 base, with 15 bases remaining between them. The germline gives CDR1 MGHRA, CDR2 YSYEKL. The CDR3 runs 17 residues. CDR3 coding DNA: TGCGCCAGCAGCCAAGAGGCGCCCGGGGGGCGGAACACTGAAGCTTTCTTT. This sequence encodes CASSQEAPGGRNTEAFF.

This clonotype turned up a few times. The rearrangement joins TRBV10-3 to TRBJ2-3; 7 bases align to TRBD2. This CDR3 has 18 residues. Germline lookup yields CDR1 ENHRY and CDR2 SYGVKD. The junction had 11 bases not matched to a gene; V was cut back by 2 bases and J by 0 bases. For the CDR3, the DNA is TGTGCCATCAGTGAGACCGGGACTACAAACCCTAGCACAGATACGCAGTATTTT. This codes for CAISETGTTNPSTDTQYF.

Comment on this clonotype: This may stem from a read error, because a much larger clone lies one nucleotide away. The rearrangement uses TRBV7-2 and TRBJ2-5, with D perhaps assigned TRBD1 or TRBD2 (5 bases each). Trimming took off 5 bases at V and 7 bases at J, with 23 bases between the two ends. Germline CDR1 SGHTA, CDR2 FQGNSA. The CDR3 consists of 16 residues. In DNA form, the CDR3 reads TGTGCCAGCAGCGCCCCGGGTAGCGTGGGGGTCGGGACCCAGTACTTC. Translation gives CASSAPGSVGVGTQYF.

In this sample, this clonotype turned up a few times. V gene TRBV19 combines with J gene TRBJ2-1; D perhaps matches TRBD2 (7 bases). This CDR3 region has 15 residues. The V gene lost 5 bases and the J gene lost 6 bases, with 17 bases spanning the gap. CDR1 LNHDA and CDR2 SQIVND come from the germline V gene (reference sequence). The CDR3: CASSVRDKRGNEQFF. CDR3 nucleotides: TGTGCCAGTAGTGTCCGGGACAAGCGGGGCAATGAGCAGTTCTTC.

V and J are TRBV4-1 and TRBJ2-5; tentative D call: TRBD2 (5 bases). The CDR3 runs to 15 residues. CDR1 and CDR2 from the germline V gene are MGHRA and YSYEKL. Trimming removed 1 base at V and 1 base at J, with 10 bases between. CDR3 region: CASSQGGSVQETQYF. CDR3 nucleotide sequence: TGCGCCAGCAGCCAAGGAGGGTCCGTCCAAGAGACCCAGTACTTC.